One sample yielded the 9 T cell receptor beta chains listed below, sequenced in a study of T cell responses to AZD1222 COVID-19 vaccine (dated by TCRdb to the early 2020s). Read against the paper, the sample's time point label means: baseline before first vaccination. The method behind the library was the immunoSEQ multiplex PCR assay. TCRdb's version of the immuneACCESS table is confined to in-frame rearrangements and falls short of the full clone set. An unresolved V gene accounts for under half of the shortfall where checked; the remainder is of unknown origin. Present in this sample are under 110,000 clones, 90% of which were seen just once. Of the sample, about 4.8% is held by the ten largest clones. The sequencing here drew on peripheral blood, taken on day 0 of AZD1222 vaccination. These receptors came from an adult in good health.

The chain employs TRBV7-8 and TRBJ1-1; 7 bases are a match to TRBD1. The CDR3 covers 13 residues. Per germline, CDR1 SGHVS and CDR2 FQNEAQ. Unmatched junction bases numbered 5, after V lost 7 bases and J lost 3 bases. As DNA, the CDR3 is TGTGCCAGCAAAAGACAGGGATACACTGAAGCTTTCTTT. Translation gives CASKRQGYTEAFF. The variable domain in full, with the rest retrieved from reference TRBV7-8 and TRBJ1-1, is GAGVSQSPRYKVAKRGQDVALRCDPISGHVSLFWYQQALGQGPEFLTYFQNEAQLDKSGLPSDRFFAERPEGSVSTLKIQRTQQEDSAVYLCASKRQGYTEAFFGQGTRLTVV.

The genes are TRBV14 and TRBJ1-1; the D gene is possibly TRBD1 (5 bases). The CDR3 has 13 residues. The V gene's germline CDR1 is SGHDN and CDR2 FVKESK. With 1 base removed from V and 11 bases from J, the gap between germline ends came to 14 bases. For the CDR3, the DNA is TGTGCCAGCAGCCAAGGGGGGGGAAACGAGGCTTTCTTT. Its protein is CASSQGGGNEAFF. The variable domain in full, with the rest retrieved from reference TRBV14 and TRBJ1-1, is EAGVTQFPSHSVIEKGQTVTLRCDPISGHDNLYWYRRVMGKEIKFLLHFVKESKQDESGMPNNRFLAERTGGTYSTLKVQPAELEDSGVYFCASSQGGGNEAFFGQGTRLTVV.

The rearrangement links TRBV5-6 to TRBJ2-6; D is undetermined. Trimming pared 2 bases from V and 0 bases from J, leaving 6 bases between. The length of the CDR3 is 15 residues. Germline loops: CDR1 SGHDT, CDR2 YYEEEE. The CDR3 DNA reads TGTGCCAGCAGCTTAGGCCTCTCTGGGGCCAACGTCCTGACTTTC. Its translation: CASSLGLSGANVLTF. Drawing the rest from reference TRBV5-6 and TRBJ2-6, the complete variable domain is DAGVTQSPTHLIKTRGQQVTLRCSPKSGHDTVSWYQQALGQGPQFIFQYYEEEERQRGNFPDRFSGHQFPNYSSELNVNALLLGDSALYLCASSLGLSGANVLTFGAGSRLTVL.

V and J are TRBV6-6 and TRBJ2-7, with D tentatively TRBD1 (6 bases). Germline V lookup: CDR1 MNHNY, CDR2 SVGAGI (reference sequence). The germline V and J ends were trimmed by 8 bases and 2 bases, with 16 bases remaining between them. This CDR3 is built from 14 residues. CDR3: CASLNAAGAYEQYF. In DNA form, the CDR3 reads TGTGCCAGCCTCAACGCGGCAGGGGCCTACGAGCAGTACTTC.

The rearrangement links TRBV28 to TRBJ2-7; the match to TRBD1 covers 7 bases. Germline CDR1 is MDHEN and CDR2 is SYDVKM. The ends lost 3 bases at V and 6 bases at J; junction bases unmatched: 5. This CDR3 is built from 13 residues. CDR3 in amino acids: CASSFTDRAEQYF. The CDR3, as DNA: TGTGCCAGCAGTTTTACCGACAGGGCCGAGCAGTACTTC.

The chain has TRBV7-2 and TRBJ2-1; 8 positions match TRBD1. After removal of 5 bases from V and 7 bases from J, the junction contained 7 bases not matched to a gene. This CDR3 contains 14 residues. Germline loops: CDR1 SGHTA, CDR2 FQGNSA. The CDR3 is CASSIWTGSNEQFF. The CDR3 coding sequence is TGTGCCAGCAGCATATGGACAGGGAGTAATGAGCAGTTCTTC.

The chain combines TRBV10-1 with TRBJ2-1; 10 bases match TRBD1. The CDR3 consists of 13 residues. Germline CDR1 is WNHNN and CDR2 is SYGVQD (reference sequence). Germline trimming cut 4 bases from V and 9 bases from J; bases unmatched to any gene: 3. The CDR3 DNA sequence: TGCGCCAGCAGTGCCGGGACAGGGGTTGAGCAGTTCTTC. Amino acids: CASSAGTGVEQFF.

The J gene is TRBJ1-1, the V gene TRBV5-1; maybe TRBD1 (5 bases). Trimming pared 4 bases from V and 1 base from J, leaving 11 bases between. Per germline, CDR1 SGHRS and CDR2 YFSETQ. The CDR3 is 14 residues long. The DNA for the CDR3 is TGCGCCAGCAGCCTACAGGCCTCGAACACTGAAGCTTTCTTT. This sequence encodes CASSLQASNTEAFF. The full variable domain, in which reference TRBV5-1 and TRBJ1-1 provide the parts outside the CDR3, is KAGVTQTPRYLIKTRGQQVTLSCSPISGHRSVSWYQQTPGQGLQFLFEYFSETQRNKGNFPGRFSGRQFSNSRSEMNVSTLELGDSALYLCASSLQASNTEAFFGQGTRLTVV.

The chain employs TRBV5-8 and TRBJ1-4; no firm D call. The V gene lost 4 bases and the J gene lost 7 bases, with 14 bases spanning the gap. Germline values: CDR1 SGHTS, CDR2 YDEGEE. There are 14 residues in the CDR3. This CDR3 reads CASSPRRAGEKLFF. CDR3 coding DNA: TGTGCCAGCAGCCCCAGGAGGGCTGGTGAAAAACTGTTTTTT.